This T cell receptor beta chain comes out of a study of CD4+ T cells in melanoma. Libraries were prepared by immunoSEQ multiplex PCR; TCRdb keeps only in-frame clonotypes and omits some of them. Of 110,000 to 150,000 clones in the sample, around 90% were seen once. Worth noting for this clone: Its cognate antigen is unknown.

The CDR3 length is 12 residues. Germline CDR1 reads SEHNR; CDR2 reads FQNEAQ (reference sequence). Between the trimmed V and J ends, which lost 4 bases and 13 bases, there was a span of 14 bases. Study-level results: CD8+ T cell, macrophage and B cell function reportedly correlated with neoantigen-specific CD4+ T cells. Reportedly, melanoma neoantigen-specific CD4+ T cells showed varied differentiation states.

The TCR comes from a human donor with melanoma. The chain joins TRBV7-9 to TRBJ2-1; either TRBD1 or TRBD2 may fit D (6 bases each). The CDR3 is CASSYYRGPQFF. CDR3 DNA: TGTGCCAGCAGCTATTACCGGGGGCCACAGTTCTTC.